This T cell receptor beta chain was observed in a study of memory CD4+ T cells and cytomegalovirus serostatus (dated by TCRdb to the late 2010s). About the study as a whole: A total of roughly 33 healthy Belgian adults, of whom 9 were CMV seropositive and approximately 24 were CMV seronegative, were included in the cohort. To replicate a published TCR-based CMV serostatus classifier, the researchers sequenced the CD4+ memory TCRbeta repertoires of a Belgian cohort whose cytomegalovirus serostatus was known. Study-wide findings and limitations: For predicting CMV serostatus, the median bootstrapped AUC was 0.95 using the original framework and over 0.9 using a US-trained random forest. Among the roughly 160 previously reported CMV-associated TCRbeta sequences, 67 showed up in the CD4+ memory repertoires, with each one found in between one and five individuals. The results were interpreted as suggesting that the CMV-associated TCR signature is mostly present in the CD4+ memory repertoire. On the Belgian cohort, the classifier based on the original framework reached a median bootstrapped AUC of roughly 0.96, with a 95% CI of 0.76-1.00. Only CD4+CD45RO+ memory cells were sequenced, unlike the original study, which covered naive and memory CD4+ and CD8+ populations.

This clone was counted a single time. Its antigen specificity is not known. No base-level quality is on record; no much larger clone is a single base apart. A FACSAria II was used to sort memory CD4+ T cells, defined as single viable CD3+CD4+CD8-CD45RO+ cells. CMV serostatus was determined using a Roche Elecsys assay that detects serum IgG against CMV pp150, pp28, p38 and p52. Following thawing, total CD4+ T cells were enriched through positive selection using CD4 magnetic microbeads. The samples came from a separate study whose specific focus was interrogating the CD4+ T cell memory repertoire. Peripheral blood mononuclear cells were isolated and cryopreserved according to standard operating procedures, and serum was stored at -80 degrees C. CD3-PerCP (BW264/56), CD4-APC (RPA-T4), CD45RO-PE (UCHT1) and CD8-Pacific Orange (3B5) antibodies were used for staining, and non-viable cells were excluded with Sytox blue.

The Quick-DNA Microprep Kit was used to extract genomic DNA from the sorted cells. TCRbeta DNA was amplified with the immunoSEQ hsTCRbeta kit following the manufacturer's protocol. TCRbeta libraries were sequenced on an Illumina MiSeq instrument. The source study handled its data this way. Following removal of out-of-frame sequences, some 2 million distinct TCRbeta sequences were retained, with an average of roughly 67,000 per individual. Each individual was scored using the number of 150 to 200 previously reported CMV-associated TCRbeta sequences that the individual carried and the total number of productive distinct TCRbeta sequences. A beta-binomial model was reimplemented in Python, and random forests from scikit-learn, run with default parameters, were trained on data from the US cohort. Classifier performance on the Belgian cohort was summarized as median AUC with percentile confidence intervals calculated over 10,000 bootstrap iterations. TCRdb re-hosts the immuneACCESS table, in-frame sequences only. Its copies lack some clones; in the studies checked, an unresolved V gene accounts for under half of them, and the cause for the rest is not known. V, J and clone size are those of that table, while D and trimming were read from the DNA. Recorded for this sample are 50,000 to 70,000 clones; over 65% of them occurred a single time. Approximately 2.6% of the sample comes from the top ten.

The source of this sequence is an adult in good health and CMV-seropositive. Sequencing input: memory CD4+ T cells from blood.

The CDR3 has the sequence CASSSDPMYNEQFF. The DNA sequence follows: TGTGCCAGCAGTTCCGATCCCATGTACAATGAGCAGTTCTTC. The chain joins TRBV6-1 to TRBJ2-1; the D gene cannot be named for sure. From the germline V gene, CDR1 is MNHNS and CDR2 is SASEGT. Spanning cysteine to phenylalanine, the CDR3 consists of 14 amino acids. Just CDR3 DNA is preserved here, 42 bases in frame from base 1. V is shortened by 5 bases, J by 4 bases, and the region joining them spans 12 bases.